The clone carrying this TCR beta chain has a count of ten or more. CDR3 length: 15 amino acids. Germline lookup yields CDR1 MGHRA and CDR2 YSYEKL. V trimming: 5 bases; J trimming: 3 bases; junction bases outside the gene matches: 10. The data are from a study of blood T cell repertoires in COVID-19. Study-wide background: COVID-19 samples collected from the United States, Italy and Spain covered acute and convalescent phases. PBMCs, B-cell-depleted T cells, or T cells were the source of the cDNA or gDNA that made up the material.

Method: immunoSEQ multiplex PCR; TCRdb's copy keeps in-frame clones and lacks some. The table includes 130,000 or so clones, about 86% detected once. This receptor was taken from a woman aged 60-75 years with acute or convalescent COVID-19. The chain uses TRBV4-1 and TRBJ2-7, with 7 bases lining up with TRBD1. Input material: peripheral blood. The CDR3, as DNA: TGCGCCAGCAGCGAAGCCCCGGGACAGCACTACGAGCAGTACTTC. Translating gives CASSEAPGQHYEQYF.